The 10 T cell receptor beta chains given below trace back to one sample, sequenced in a study of cytomegalovirus exposure and HLA in healthy donors. It was with 60 Vbeta and 13 Jbeta primers that the PCR ran. Sequenced by immunoSEQ multiplex PCR; TCRdb stores in-frame clones only, minus some. The sample has approximately 130,000 clones; around three quarters are singletons. Sequencing used PBMCs. The origin of the receptors is a man aged 25 to 40 in good health and CMV-seronegative.

The genes are TRBV11-3 and TRBJ2-2; 7 bases match TRBD2. CDR3 length: 15 amino acids. V lost 3 bases to trimming and J lost 2 bases; unmatched junction nucleotides: 3. CDR1 and CDR2 from the germline V gene are SGHNT and YENEEA. The CDR3 sequence is CASSFLADNTGELFF. Written as DNA, the CDR3 is TGTGCCAGCAGCTTCCTAGCGGATAACACCGGGGAGCTGTTTTTT.

V and J are TRBV27 and TRBJ2-7, with D possibly TRBD2 on 5 matching bases. The CDR3 extends over 13 amino acids. The germline V gene encodes CDR1 MNHEY and CDR2 SMNVEV (reference sequence). The V gene lost 1 base and the J gene lost 5 bases, with 9 bases spanning the gap. CDR3 loop: CASSLYGVDEQYF. For the CDR3, the DNA is TGTGCCAGCAGTTTATACGGGGTTGACGAGCAGTACTTC.

V usage is TRBV9 and J usage is TRBJ1-1; D unresolved. This CDR3 is 13 amino acids long. Germline V gene data show CDR1 as SGDLS and CDR2 as YYNGEE. Trimming removed 0 bases at V and 10 bases at J, with 13 bases between. The CDR3 nucleotides are TGTGCCAGCAGCGTAGAAGGCAGATCGGGAGCTTTCTTT. It specifies CASSVEGRSGAFF.

CDR3 nucleotide sequence: TGTGCCAGCAGTCTCCTTAGCGGATCCTACGAGCAGTACTTC. It translates to CASSLLSGSYEQYF. The chain is built from TRBV27 and TRBJ2-7; maybe TRBD2 (6 bases). Germline V gene data show CDR1 as MNHEY and CDR2 as SMNVEV (reference sequence). V was clipped by 5 bases and J by 1 base, with 12 bases between them. CDR3 length: 14 residues.

The chain links TRBV15 to TRBJ2-7, with D uncertain. CDR1 and CDR2 (germline): LNHNV, YYDKDF (reference sequence). This CDR3 contains 12 residues. V lost 5 bases and J lost 2, with 7 bases in between. The CDR3 sequence: CATSELTYEQYF. DNA for the CDR3: TGTGCCACCAGCGAACTCACCTACGAGCAGTACTTC.

CDR3 protein: CATIGQGLAGYTF. CDR3 in DNA: TGTGCAACAATAGGCCAGGGGTTGGCGGGCTACACCTTC. The chain is built from TRBV19 and TRBJ1-2, with TRBD1 as a possible D gene (6 bases). Germline V gives CDR1 LNHDA, CDR2 SQIVND (reference sequence). There are 13 residues in the CDR3.

The chain couples TRBV19 to TRBJ2-7, with 9 nucleotides matching TRBD2. J gave up 3 bases and V 5 bases, and 8 bases lay outside the gene matches. Germline CDR1 LNHDA, CDR2 SQIVND (reference sequence). This CDR3 spans 15 amino acids. DNA for the CDR3: TGTGCCAGTAGTTCGGGCGGGACTAGCAGCTACGAGCAGTACTTC. It specifies CASSSGGTSSYEQYF.

The chain employs TRBV7-9 and TRBJ2-5, with D possibly being TRBD2 (5 bases). V dropped 3 bases and J dropped 13 bases, with 18 bases sitting between them. The germline gives CDR1 SEHNR, CDR2 FQNEAQ (reference sequence). This CDR3 has 13 amino acids. In DNA, the CDR3 is TGTGCCAGCAGCTTTCCCGGGAATGAGAATTGGTACTTC. Its protein is CASSFPGNENWYF.

V gene TRBV29-1 combines with J gene TRBJ1-1; 7 bases line up with TRBD1. The CDR3 runs 12 residues. The trim removed 2 bases at V and 10 bases at J, leaving 7 bases unmatched. Germline-derived CDR1 and CDR2 are SQVTM and ANQGSEA. This CDR3 reads CSVETDRVGAFF. The CDR3 region has the DNA TGCAGCGTTGAAACTGACAGGGTCGGAGCTTTCTTT. The variable domain in full, completed from reference TRBV29-1 and TRBJ1-1, reads SAVISQKPSRDICQRGTSLTIQCQVDSQVTMMFWYRQQPGQSLTLIATANQGSEATYESGFVIDKFPISRPNLTFSTLTVSNMSPEDSSIYLCSVETDRVGAFFGQGTRLTVV.

This rearrangement joins TRBV5-1 to TRBJ1-2; possible D gene TRBD1, 6 bases. Looked up from germline, CDR1 is SGHRS and CDR2 is YFSETQ. V shed 0 bases and J shed 4 bases, with 13 bases lying between them. The CDR3 loop spans 15 amino acids. The CDR3 spells CASSLERTAIYGYTF. CDR3 DNA sequence: TGCGCCAGCAGCTTGGAACGGACAGCCATCTATGGCTACACCTTC.